The sequence of this T cell receptor (beta chain) was determined in a study of identical twins. Study conclusions and caveats: With beta out-of-frame sequences, excess sharing by twins was weaker. Carriage of fewer insertions was seen in abundant cord blood beta clonotypes, whereas memory repertoires showed none.

A word on this clonotype: Its antigen is unknown.

Trimming shortened V by 0 bases and J by 0 bases, and 8 bases separated the two germline ends. From germline, CDR1 is SGHTA and CDR2 FQGNSA. This CDR3 has 15 amino acids. Template switching supplied a universal primer site; unique molecular identifiers were carried on the cDNA. TCRdb processed the 5' RACE reads anew with MiXCR; each CDR3 protein has one entry. Of 350,000 to 600,000 distinct CDR3 sequences listed, about 14% are singletons. A further study also used this sample, focusing on yellow fever vaccine responses in identical twins.

The rearrangement links TRBV7-2 to TRBJ2-5; no reliable D call. Material for sequencing was CD4+ T cells sorted from blood. This receptor was taken from a woman in her late teens or twenties in good health. The CDR3 DNA reads as TGTGCCAGCAGCTTAGCTAGAGGTTACCAAGAGACCCAGTACTTC. Translated, it gives CASSLARGYQETQYF.